These 6 T cell receptor beta chains were all obtained from the same sample, sequenced in a study of beta chain features in type 1 diabetes. Reverse transcription of all isolated RNA meant that expressed TCRB transcripts were sequenced. TCRdb's table, derived via immunoSEQ multiplex PCR, lists solely in-frame clones and lacks some. The table includes around 500,000 clones, about 32% detected once. Sequencing was done on a sample of naive CD4+ T cells from blood. These receptors all come from a man aged 18 to 29 in good health.

This clone was seen more than once but under ten times. The genes are TRBV7-2 and TRBJ1-2; unclear D gene. The germline V and J ends were trimmed by 0 bases and 6 bases, with 14 bases remaining between them. The CDR3 length is 15 residues. Germline CDR1 is SGHTA and CDR2 is FQGNSA. The chain's CDR3 is CASSLASGSRDGYTF. For the CDR3, the DNA is TGTGCCAGCAGCTTAGCGAGCGGGTCACGAGATGGCTACACCTTC.

The chain uses TRBV14 and TRBJ2-1; D not certain. CDR3 length: 11 residues. V was pared by 3 bases and J by 7 bases, with 4 bases between. Germline CDR1 is SGHDN and CDR2 is FVKESK. This chain's CDR3 is CASSHVNEQFF. CDR3 nucleotide sequence: TGTGCCAGCAGCCATGTTAATGAGCAGTTCTTC.

V is TRBV7-2 and J is TRBJ2-5; 10 nucleotides match TRBD1. In germline, CDR1 is SGHTA, CDR2 FQGNSA. V dropped 1 base and J dropped 1; count of bases not matched to a gene: 0. The CDR3 has 15 residues. DNA for the CDR3: TGTGCCAGCAGCTTAGGGACAGGGGGCCAAGAGACCCAGTACTTC. Translated, it gives CASSLGTGGQETQYF.

This sequence joins TRBV29-1 and TRBJ1-3; 7 bases fit TRBD1. V lost 7 bases to trimming and J lost 4 bases; unmatched junction nucleotides: 7. Germline V gene lookup returns CDR1 SQVTM and CDR2 ANQGSEA. The CDR3 sequence is 13 residues long. CDR3 nucleotides: TGCAGCGCCTCGACAGGGATCGGAAACACCATATATTTT. It specifies CSASTGIGNTIYF.

This clone occurred a few times. The chain recombines TRBV7-8 with TRBJ2-6; maybe TRBD1 (5 bases). This CDR3 has 17 residues. V was trimmed by 1 base and J by 0 bases, leaving 10 bases between them. The V gene's germline CDR1 is SGHVS and CDR2 FQNEAQ. In nucleotides, the CDR3 is TGTGCCAGCAGCTTAGTACAGGCGGTCTCTGGGGCCAACGTCCTGACTTTC. This sequence encodes CASSLVQAVSGANVLTF. The full variable domain, with the rest looked up from reference TRBV7-8 and TRBJ2-6, is GAGVSQSPRYKVAKRGQDVALRCDPISGHVSLFWYQQALGQGPEFLTYFQNEAQLDKSGLPSDRFFAERPEGSVSTLKIQRTQQEDSAVYLCASSLVQAVSGANVLTFGAGSRLTVL.

This clone was detected only a few times. The chain links TRBV30 to TRBJ1-1, with D unresolved. V lost 1 base and J 4 bases, leaving 10 bases between the germline ends. Germline loops: CDR1 GTSNPN, CDR2 SVGIG (reference sequence). This CDR3 has 13 amino acids. The CDR3, as DNA: TGTGCCTGGAGTGAAGGGCTACGCACTGAAGCTTTCTTT. Its protein product is CAWSEGLRTEAFF.